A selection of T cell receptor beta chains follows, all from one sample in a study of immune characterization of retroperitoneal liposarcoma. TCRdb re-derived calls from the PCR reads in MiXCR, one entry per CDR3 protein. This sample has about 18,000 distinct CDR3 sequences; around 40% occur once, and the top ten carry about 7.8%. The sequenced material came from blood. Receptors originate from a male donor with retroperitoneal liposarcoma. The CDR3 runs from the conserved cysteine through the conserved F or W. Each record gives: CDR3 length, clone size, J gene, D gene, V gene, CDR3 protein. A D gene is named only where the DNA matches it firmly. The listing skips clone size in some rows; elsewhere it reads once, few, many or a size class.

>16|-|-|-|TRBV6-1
CATLWGPEASGDTQYF
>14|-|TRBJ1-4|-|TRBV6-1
CASTGRGRNEKLFF
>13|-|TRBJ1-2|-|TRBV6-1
CASSERNNYGYTF
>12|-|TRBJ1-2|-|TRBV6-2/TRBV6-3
CASRTQDYGYTF
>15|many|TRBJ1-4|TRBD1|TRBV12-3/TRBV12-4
CASSLGTEGREKLFF
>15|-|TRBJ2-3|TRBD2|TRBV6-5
CASSYGTSGTDTQYF
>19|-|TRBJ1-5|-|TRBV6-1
CASSEGGGASRVGNQPQHF
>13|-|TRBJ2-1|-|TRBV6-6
CASSRLTTETQFF
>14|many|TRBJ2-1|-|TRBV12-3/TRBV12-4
CASSLAGAHNEQFF
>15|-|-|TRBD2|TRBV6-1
CASSEFAGDQETQYF
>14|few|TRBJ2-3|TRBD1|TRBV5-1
CASSRDRVSDTQYF
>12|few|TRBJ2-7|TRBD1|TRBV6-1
CATKTGPYEQYF
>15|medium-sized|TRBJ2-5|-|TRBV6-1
CASSEAVGGGETQYF
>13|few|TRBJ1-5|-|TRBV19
CASSTRENQPQHF
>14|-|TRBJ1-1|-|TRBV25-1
CASSGAGWDTEAFF
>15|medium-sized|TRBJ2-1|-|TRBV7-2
CASSSRPGGVYEQFF
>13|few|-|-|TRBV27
CASSFWSQETQYF
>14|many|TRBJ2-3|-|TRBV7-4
CASSYGQGTDTQYF